This TCR beta chain was obtained from a study of quantifying T cell responses using KT2 cells (dated by TCRdb to the late 2010s). About the full investigation: RNA was DNase-treated and reverse transcribed with TCR alpha and beta constant-region primers, mostly using SuperScript III. The efficiency of the T4 ligation step under optimum conditions was estimated to be greater than 9%. PCR2 was run as a SYBR Green qPCR and stopped at a predetermined fluorescence threshold to avoid over-amplification.

Known numbers of KT2, a T cell clone whose TCR had been sequenced previously, were spiked into unfractionated PBMC to test the sensitivity and accuracy of the pipeline. KT2 cells were mixed with a fixed number of PBMC to create a range of KT2-to-PBMC ratios. The germline V gene (reference sequence) provides CDR1 SEHNR and CDR2 FQNEAQ. The junction shows trimming of 7 bases on V and 4 bases on J, plus 16 bases between the germline ends. Reading from cysteine to phenylalanine, the CDR3 counts 15 amino acids. The read is trimmed to its CDR3 DNA, 45 bases read in frame from base 1. Concerning this clonotype itself: There is no known antigen for this receptor. The sample holds no much larger clone one base away, and base qualities are not on file.

On the study overall, not on this receptor specifically: No side-by-side comparison between this pipeline and other TCR sequencing techniques was included in the study. Over several orders of magnitude, the number of KT2 alpha and beta sequences rose linearly with the number of KT2 cells put in. KT2 sequences were detected down to the lowest spike-in tested, about one KT2 cell per 100,000 PBMC. Saturation was seen in the detection of KT2 sequences when very high numbers of KT2 cells were spiked in.

Library construction relied on UMI-ligation and nested PCR. A single-stranded oligonucleotide carrying the Illumina SP2 sequence and a UMI was ligated to the cDNA 3' end using T4 RNA ligase 1. PCR1 ran approximately 4 cycles (98°C 15 s, 69°C 30 s, 72°C 40 s); the beta primer was an equimolar mix of RC1.1 and RC1.2 covering TRBC1 and TRBC2. Starting at PCR2, TCR alpha and beta chains were handled separately, and sample indices and Illumina adaptors were added. The UMI, placed after an 8-base spacer, consisted of 12 random nucleotides arranged as two hexamers with a spacer between them. Libraries were sequenced on an Illumina MiSeq using v2 2x251 paired-end chemistry, with about eleven samples typically included per run. To increase diversity, roughly 4.5-7.5% PhiX DNA was added to each sequencing library. The study's processing was this. Raw reads were converted to FASTQ with bcl2fastq and were demultiplexed by dual indices with Demultiplexor. V and J genes were assigned by Decombinator through tag matching, with a single base-pair mismatch being allowed. Collapsinator used UMIs to correct both sequencing errors and frequency errors arising from PCR heterogeneity. CDR3Translator converted Decombinator identifiers to nucleotide sequence, translated to amino acids, and extracted CDR3 using C- and N-terminal motifs. Each distinct KT2 TCR was counted as a cluster of KT2 sequences sharing one unique molecular identifier. TCRdb cleaned the public reads at Q25 with fastp, built clones with MiXCR and kept in-frame beta chains. A single entry per CDR3 protein holds the most common genes and DNA from its merged rows. The V and J calls, along with clone size, are taken from TCRdb and not from the paper's own processing. The sample table holds over 40,000 distinct CDR3 sequences, of which around 10% were seen once. The ten largest clones represent more than 9% of the sample.

In this chain, TRBV7-9 is recombined with TRBJ1-4, with TRBD1 perhaps the D gene, on 5 matching bases. This sequence originates from a human donor. Specimen: PBMCs spiked with cells of the T cell clone KT2. For the CDR3, the sequence is CASMLSGAINEKLFF. The DNA sequence is given as TGTGCCAGCATGCTAAGTGGGGCGATTAATGAAAAACTGTTTTTT.